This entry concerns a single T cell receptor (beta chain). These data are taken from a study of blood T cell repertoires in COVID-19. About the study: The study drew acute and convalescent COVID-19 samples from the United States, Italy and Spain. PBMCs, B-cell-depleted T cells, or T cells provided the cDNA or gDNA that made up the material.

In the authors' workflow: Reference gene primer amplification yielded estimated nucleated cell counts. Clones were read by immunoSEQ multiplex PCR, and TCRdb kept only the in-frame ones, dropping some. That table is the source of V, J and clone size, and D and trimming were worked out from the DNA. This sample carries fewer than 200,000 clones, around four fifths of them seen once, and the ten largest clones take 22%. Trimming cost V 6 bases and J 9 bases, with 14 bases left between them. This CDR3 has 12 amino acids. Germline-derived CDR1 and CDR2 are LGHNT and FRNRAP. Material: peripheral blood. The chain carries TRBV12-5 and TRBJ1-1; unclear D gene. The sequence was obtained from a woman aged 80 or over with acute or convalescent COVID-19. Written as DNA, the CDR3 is TGTGCTAGTGGCCCTGAGACACGTCAAGCTTTCTTT. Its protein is CASGPETRQAFF.